This is a list of T cell receptor beta chains from one sample in a study of blood T cell repertoires in COVID-19. Using immunoSEQ multiplex PCR, the repertoire was profiled, and TCRdb retains in-frame clones only, with some absent. Altogether approximately 430,000 clones are present, 75% to 90% being singletons, with the ten largest covering roughly 1.4%. Material: peripheral blood. The receptors derive from a woman in her thirties with active or convalescent COVID-19. CDR3s include the opening cysteine and the closing phenylalanine or tryptophan. Where a row states a size, it is once, few, many or the class of an expanded clone; other rows omit it.

abundance	v_gene	j_gene	CDR3aa
.	TRBV4-1	TRBJ1-5	CASSQGQGSRPQHF
.	TRBV6-5	TRBJ1-2	CASSPTGQDYGYTF
.	TRBV20-1	TRBJ1-2	CSARRGGYTF
.	TRBV27	TRBJ1-1	CASSLSVQGWTEAFF
.	TRBV4-1	TRBJ2-3	CASSQYWSGGAGDTQYF
once	TRBV6-5	TRBJ2-6	CASSTRGAGANVLTF
.	TRBV9	TRBJ1-1	CASSVAQGTEAFF
.	TRBV3-1/TRBV3-2	TRBJ1-2	CASSQGGSGGLQGYTF
.	TRBV30	TRBJ1-1	CAWRTGSLNTEAFF
.	TRBV19	TRBJ1-2	CASSAGQAYGYTF
.	TRBV11-3	TRBJ2-1	CASSYTSGSFYEQFF
.	TRBV4-2	TRBJ2-5	CASSRSEETQYF
once	TRBV7-9	TRBJ2-7	CASSYGQVSYEQYF
.	TRBV4-1	TRBJ2-7	CASSQGGGTYEQYF
.	TRBV18	TRBJ1-6	CASSPQDSLNSPLHF
.	TRBV5-1	TRBJ1-1	CASSSTESRTEAFF
.	TRBV3-1/TRBV3-2	TRBJ1-2	CASSQDLGTGNYGYTF